This TCR beta chain comes out of a study of blood T cells in healthy people across ages. The use of a sample-barcoded 5' primer and a J-beta primer mix characterized a second PCR of roughly 7 to 11 cycles. One entry per CDR3 protein, called by TCRdb with MiXCR from the 5' RACE reads. Found here are around 2 million distinct CDR3 sequences, about two fifths of them singletons; the top ten hold 23%. Study outcomes and limitations: Roughly linear declines in TCR beta diversity per million T cells occurred with age.

Germline-derived CDR1 and CDR2 are SNHLY and FYNNEI. The CDR3 runs to 16 residues. The J segment lost 3 bases and the V segment lost 11 bases, leaving 13 bases of the junction unmatched. This clonotype has only a few counts. Its antigen is as yet unknown. The receptor was derived from a human donor in good health. Sequenced input: blood. The J gene is TRBJ2-6, the V gene TRBV2; 7 positions agree with TRBD1. CDR3 region: CAGTPGTAGGANVLTF. CDR3 DNA sequence: TGTGCCGGCACGCCGGGGACAGCAGGTGGGGCCAACGTCCTGACTTTC.